A selection of T cell receptor beta chains follows, all from one sample in a study of spatial heterogeneity in lung cancer. Via MiXCR, TCRdb re-called the 5' RACE reads, giving one row per CDR3 protein. The table shows roughly 18,000 distinct CDR3 sequences, with 5% to 7% occurring only once. The sample here was lung tumor tissue, taken at surgery. All receptors derive from a female donor with early-stage non-small cell lung cancer. CDR3s include the opening cysteine and the closing phenylalanine or tryptophan. D genes are given only for firm matches. The size entry is marked missing in some rows and otherwise reads once, few, many or a size class.

j_call v_call clone_size d_call cdr3_aa cdr3_nt
TRBJ2-1 TRBV9 many NA CASSVGGRNEQFF TGTGCCAGCAGCGTTGGAGGGCGCAATGAGCAGTTCTTC
TRBJ2-7 TRBV28 many NA CASSTKYRVFSYEQYF TGTGCCAGCAGTACAAAATACAGGGTATTCTCCTACGAGCAGTACTTC
TRBJ2-3 TRBV9 NA TRBD2 CASSLSGGQGSTDTQYF TGTGCCAGCAGCCTCAGCGGGGGGCAGGGTAGCACAGATACGCAGTATTTT
TRBJ2-3 TRBV7-9 many TRBD2 CASSLPVPRGRVSADTQYF TGTGCCAGCAGCCTCCCCGTTCCGCGCGGGAGGGTCTCTGCAGATACGCAGTATTTT
TRBJ2-4 TRBV7-2 many NA CASSPGGKGKNIQYF TGTGCCAGCAGCCCCGGGGGCAAGGGCAAAAACATTCAGTACTTC
TRBJ2-5 TRBV5-1 many TRBD1 CASSRDRSETQYF TGCGCCAGCAGCCGGGACAGGTCAGAGACCCAGTACTTC
TRBJ2-3 TRBV27 many TRBD2 CASRVIGTSVYEGTQYF TGTGCCAGCCGGGTTATCGGGACTAGCGTATACGAGGGTACGCAGTATTTT
TRBJ2-7 TRBV20-1 medium-sized NA CSARPDRSYEQYF TGCAGTGCTAGACCCGACCGTTCCTACGAGCAGTACTTC
TRBJ1-1 TRBV12-3/TRBV12-4 NA TRBD1 CASSDRGRGTEAFF TGTGCCAGCAGTGACAGGGGGCGAGGAACTGAAGCTTTCTTT
TRBJ1-4 TRBV5-1 few NA CASSWGTGSTNEKLFF TGCGCCAGCAGCTGGGGGACGGGGTCAACTAATGAAAAACTGTTTTTT
TRBJ1-4 TRBV20-1 NA NA CSASRGGNEKLFF TGCAGTGCTAGCAGGGGTGGCAATGAAAAACTGTTTTTT
TRBJ1-1 TRBV29-1 many TRBD1 CSVRTGVNTEAFF TGCAGCGTCCGGACAGGGGTAAACACTGAAGCTTTCTTT
TRBJ1-6 TRBV20-1 many TRBD1 CSARRTGPNSPLHF TGCAGTGCTAGAAGGACAGGGCCTAACTCACCCCTCCACTTT
TRBJ2-1 TRBV5-5 few TRBD2 CASSWTSHEQFF TGTGCCAGCAGCTGGACTAGCCATGAGCAGTTCTTC
TRBJ1-3 TRBV5-4 NA NA CASSLGGDSGNTIYF TGTGCCAGCAGCTTAGGCGGAGACTCTGGAAACACCATATATTTT
TRBJ2-7 TRBV18 many NA CASSPGRPYYEQYF TGTGCCAGCTCACCAGGAAGACCCTACTACGAGCAGTACTTC
TRBJ2-1 TRBV28 many NA CASSLAIWRAIVGYNEQFF TGTGCCAGCAGTTTGGCCATCTGGCGGGCTATCGTCGGGTACAATGAGCAGTTCTTC
TRBJ1-4 TRBV20-1 many TRBD1 CSALNTGGDHEKLFF TGCAGTGCTCTAAACACAGGGGGCGATCACGAAAAACTGTTTTTT
TRBJ1-5 TRBV7-8 many NA CASSLGFNQPQHF TGTGCCAGCAGCTTAGGGTTTAATCAGCCCCAGCATTTT
TRBJ2-7 TRBV5-1 many TRBD2 CASRVTASGVYEQYF TGCGCCAGCAGGGTGACTGCTAGCGGGGTATACGAGCAGTACTTC
TRBJ1-5 TRBV7-8 many NA CASSLAPPGRQPQHF TGTGCCAGCAGCTTAGCCCCTCCTGGGAGACAGCCCCAGCATTTT
TRBJ2-7 TRBV27 few NA CASSSPPRLHEQYF TGTGCCAGCAGTTCCCCCCCCCGATTACACGAGCAGTACTTC
TRBJ2-1 TRBV7-2 few NA CASSNYNEQFF TGTGCCAGCAGCAACTACAATGAGCAGTTCTTC
TRBJ1-5 TRBV2 few TRBD1 CASRDSSNQPQHF TGTGCCAGCCGGGACAGCAGCAATCAGCCCCAGCATTTT
TRBJ2-1 TRBV12-3/TRBV12-4 many TRBD2 CASSLSSGRAEQFF TGTGCCAGCAGTTTATCTAGCGGGAGGGCTGAGCAGTTCTTC
TRBJ2-5 TRBV2 many NA CAGHRDTQETQYF TGTGCCGGACACCGGGACACACAAGAGACCCAGTACTTC
TRBJ1-1 TRBV9 many NA CASSAGHPTEAFF TGTGCCAGCAGTGCGGGCCACCCCACTGAAGCTTTCTTT
TRBJ2-5 TRBV5-6 NA NA CASSLRDSTGTQYF TGTGCCAGCAGCTTGAGGGACTCTACGGGGACCCAGTACTTC
TRBJ2-7 TRBV28 many NA CASSRTSYEQYF TGTGCCAGCAGTCGAACCTCCTACGAGCAGTACTTC
TRBJ1-1 TRBV20-1 many NA CSASRRDLKGAFF TGCAGTGCTAGTCGCAGGGACTTGAAGGGAGCTTTCTTT
TRBJ1-5 TRBV20-1 many NA CSARDTGDPQHF TGCAGTGCTAGGGACACCGGGGATCCCCAGCATTTT
TRBJ2-7 TRBV29-1 many TRBD1 CSGGTGRYEQYF TGCAGCGGCGGGACAGGGCGGTACGAGCAGTACTTC
TRBJ2-3 TRBV24-1 many NA CATSEGVTQYF TGTGCCACCAGTGAGGGCGTAACGCAGTATTTT
TRBJ2-2 TRBV19 many NA CASNPTGTLETGELFF TGTGCCAGTAACCCGACCGGGACACTGGAAACCGGGGAGCTGTTTTTT
TRBJ1-3 TRBV29-1 medium-sized NA CSVPSPAGNTIYF TGCAGCGTTCCCTCCCCGGCTGGAAACACCATATATTTT